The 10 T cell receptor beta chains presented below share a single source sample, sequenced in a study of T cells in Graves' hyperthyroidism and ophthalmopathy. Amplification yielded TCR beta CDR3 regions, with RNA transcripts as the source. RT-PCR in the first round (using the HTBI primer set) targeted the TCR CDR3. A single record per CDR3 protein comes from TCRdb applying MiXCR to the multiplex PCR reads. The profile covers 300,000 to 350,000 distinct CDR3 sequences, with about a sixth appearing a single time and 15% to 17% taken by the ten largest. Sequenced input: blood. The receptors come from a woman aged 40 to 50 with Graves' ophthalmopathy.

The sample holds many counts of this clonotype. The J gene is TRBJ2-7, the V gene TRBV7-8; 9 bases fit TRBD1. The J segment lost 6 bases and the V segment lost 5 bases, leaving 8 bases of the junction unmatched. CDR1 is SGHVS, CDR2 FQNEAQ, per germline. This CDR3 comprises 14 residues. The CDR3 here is CASSPGTGRAEQYF. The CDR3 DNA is TGTGCCAGCAGCCCAGGGACAGGGAGGGCCGAGCAGTACTTC.

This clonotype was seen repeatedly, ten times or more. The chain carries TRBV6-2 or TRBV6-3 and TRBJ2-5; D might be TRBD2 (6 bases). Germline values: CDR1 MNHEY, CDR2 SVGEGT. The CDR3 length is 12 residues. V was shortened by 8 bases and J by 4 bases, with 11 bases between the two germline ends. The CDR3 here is CASGGSTETQYF. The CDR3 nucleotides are TGTGCCAGCGGAGGGAGTACAGAGACCCAGTACTTC.

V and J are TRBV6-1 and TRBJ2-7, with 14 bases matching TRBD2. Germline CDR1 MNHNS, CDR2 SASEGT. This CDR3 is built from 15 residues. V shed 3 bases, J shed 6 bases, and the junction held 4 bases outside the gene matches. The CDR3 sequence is CASSDGTSGRGEQYF. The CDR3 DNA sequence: TGTGCCAGCAGTGATGGGACTAGCGGGAGAGGCGAGCAGTACTTC.

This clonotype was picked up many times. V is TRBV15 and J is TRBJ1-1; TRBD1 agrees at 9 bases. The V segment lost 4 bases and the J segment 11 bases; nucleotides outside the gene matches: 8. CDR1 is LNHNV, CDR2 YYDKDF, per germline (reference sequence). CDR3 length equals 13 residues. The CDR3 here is CATSTNRGPFAFF. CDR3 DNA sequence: TGTGCCACCAGCACCAACAGGGGGCCGTTTGCTTTCTTT.

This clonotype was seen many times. The CDR3 spells CASSLEANVLTF. CDR3 nucleotides: TGTGCCAGCTCCCTGGAGGCCAACGTCCTGACTTTC. The chain is built from TRBV28 and TRBJ2-6; D remains ambiguous. V was clipped by 8 bases and J by 6 bases, with 8 bases between them. The germline CDR1 and CDR2 sequences are MDHEN and SYDVKM. The CDR3 is made up of 12 amino acids.

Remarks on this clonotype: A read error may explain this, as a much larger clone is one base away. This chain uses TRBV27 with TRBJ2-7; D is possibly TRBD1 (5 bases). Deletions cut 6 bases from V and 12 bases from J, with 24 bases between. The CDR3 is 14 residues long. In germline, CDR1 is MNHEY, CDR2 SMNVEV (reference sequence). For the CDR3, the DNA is TGTGCCAGCAGCAAGGAGACCTGGGGCTACGACCGGTACTTC. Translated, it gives CASSKETWGYDRYF.

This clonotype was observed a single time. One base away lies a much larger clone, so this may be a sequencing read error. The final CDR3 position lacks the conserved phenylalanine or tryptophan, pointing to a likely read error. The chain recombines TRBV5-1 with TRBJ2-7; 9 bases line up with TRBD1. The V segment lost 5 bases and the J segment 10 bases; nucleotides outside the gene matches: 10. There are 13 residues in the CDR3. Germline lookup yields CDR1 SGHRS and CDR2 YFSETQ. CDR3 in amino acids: CASSEAGQGKQYL. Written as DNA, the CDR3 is TGCGCCAGCAGTGAGGCGGGACAGGGTAAACAGTACTTA.

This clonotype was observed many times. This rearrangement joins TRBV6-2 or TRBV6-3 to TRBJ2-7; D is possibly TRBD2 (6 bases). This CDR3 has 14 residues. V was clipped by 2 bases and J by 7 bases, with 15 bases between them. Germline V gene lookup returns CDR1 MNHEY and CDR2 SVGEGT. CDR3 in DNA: TGTGCCAGCAGTTACGGGCGGGATACTCGGGAGCAGTACTTC. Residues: CASSYGRDTREQYF.

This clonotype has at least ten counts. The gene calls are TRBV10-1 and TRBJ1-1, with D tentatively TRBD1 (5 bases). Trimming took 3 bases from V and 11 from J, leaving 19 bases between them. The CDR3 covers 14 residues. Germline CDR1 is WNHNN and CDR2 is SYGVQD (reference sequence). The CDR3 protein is CASSDQSGPLEAFF. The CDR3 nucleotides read TGCGCCAGCAGTGATCAATCGGGGCCCCTTGAGGCTTTCTTT.

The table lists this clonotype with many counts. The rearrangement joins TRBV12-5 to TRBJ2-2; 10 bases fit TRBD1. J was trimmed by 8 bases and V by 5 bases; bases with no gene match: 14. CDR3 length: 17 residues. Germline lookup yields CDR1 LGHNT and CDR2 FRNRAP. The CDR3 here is CASGPPGTGAIGGELFF. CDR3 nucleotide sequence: TGTGCTAGTGGTCCCCCTGGGACAGGGGCCATTGGTGGGGAGCTGTTTTTT.